Given below is one T cell receptor (beta chain) in context. J gave up 14 bases and V 7 bases, and 6 bases lay outside the gene matches. The CDR3 length is 12 residues. This table comes from immunoSEQ multiplex PCR, and its TCRdb copy is limited to in-frame clones, with some not included. The sample lists about 110,000 clones, 70% to 90% occurring once. The data are from a study of blood T cell repertoires in COVID-19. The TCR comes from a woman in her fifties or sixties with acute or convalescent COVID-19. Sequences were obtained from peripheral blood. This chain connects TRBV12-3 or TRBV12-4 to TRBJ1-6; TRBD1 aligns across 9 bases. The CDR3 nucleotides are TGTGCCAGCAAAGCGGACAGGGGCTCCCTCCACTTT. This translates into CASKADRGSLHF.